The T cell receptor beta chain described here comes from a study of blood T cell repertoires in COVID-19. For the study at large: The United States, Italy and Spain were the sources of the acute and convalescent COVID-19 samples.

This clone was detected once. Produced via immunoSEQ multiplex PCR; TCRdb's table is partial and in-frame only. The sample yields 390,000 or so clones, over 75% seen once. From germline, CDR1 is SEHNR and CDR2 FQNEAQ (reference sequence). Losses at the gene ends were 10 bases for V and 0 bases for J; bases not matched to a gene: 6. The CDR3 contains 13 residues. This sequence originates from a woman aged 25 to 39 with COVID-19, enrolled during active disease. The chain has TRBV7-9 and TRBJ2-7, with 7 positions matching TRBD1. The sequencing sample was made of peripheral blood. CDR3 amino acids: CATEGQSSYEQYF. The CDR3 region has the DNA TGTGCCACCGAGGGACAGAGCTCCTACGAGCAGTACTTC.